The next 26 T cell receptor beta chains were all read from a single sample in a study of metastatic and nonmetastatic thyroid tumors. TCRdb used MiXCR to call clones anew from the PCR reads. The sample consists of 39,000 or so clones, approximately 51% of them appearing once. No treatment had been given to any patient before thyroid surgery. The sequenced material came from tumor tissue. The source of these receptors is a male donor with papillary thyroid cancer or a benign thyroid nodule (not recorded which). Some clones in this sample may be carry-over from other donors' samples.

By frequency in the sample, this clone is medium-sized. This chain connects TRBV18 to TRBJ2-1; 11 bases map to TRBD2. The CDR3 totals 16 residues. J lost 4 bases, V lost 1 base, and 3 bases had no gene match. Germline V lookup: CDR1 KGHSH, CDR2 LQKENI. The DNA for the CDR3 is TGTGCCAGCTCACCACGACTAGCGGGGACATACAATGAGCAGTTCTTC. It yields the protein CASSPRLAGTYNEQFF. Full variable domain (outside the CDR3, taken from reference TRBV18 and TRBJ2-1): NAGVMQNPRHLVRRRGQEARLRCSPMKGHSHVYWYRQLPEEGLKFMVYLQKENIIDESGMPKERFSAEFPKEGPSILRIQQVVRGDSAAYFCASSPRLAGTYNEQFFGPGTRLTVL.

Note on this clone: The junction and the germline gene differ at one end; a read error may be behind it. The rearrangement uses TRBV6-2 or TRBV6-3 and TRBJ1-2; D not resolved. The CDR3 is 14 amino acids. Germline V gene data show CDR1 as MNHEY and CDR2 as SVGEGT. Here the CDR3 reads CAISYSSPSGGYTF. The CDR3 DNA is TGTGCCATCAGTTACTCAAGTCCTTCGGGTGGCTACACCTTC.

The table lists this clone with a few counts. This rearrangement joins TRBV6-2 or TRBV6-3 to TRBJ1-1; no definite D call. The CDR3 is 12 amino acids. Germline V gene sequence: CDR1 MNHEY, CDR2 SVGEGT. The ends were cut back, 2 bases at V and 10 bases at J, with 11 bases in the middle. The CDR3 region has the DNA TGTGCCAGCAGTTACGGGGATGGAGCAGCTTTCTTT. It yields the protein CASSYGDGAAFF.

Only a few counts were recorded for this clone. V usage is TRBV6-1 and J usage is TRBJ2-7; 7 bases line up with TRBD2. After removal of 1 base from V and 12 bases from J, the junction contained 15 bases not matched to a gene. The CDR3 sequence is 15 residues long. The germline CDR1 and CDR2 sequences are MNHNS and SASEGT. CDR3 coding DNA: TGTGCCAGCAGTGAAGAGGCTAGCGGAGGACTACGAGGGTACTTC. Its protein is CASSEEASGGLRGYF.

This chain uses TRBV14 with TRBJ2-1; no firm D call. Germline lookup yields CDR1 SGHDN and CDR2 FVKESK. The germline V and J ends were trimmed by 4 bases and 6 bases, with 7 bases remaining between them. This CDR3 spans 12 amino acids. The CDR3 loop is CASSRSLNEQFF. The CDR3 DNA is TGTGCCAGCAGCCGGAGTCTCAATGAGCAGTTCTTC.

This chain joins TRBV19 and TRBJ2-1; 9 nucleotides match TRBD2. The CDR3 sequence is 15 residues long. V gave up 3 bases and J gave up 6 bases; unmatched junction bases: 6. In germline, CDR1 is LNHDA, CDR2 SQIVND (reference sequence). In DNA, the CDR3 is TGTGCCAGTAGTATCCTAGCGGGGAAACTCAATGAGCAGTTCTTC. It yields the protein CASSILAGKLNEQFF.

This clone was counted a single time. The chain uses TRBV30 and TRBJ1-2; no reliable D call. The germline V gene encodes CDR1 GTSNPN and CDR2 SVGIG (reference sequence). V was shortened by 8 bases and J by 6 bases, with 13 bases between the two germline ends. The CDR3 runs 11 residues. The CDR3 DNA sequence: TGTGCCCTACGGTCGTGGCATGGCTACACCTTC. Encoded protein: CALRSWHGYTF.

CDR3: CASSSRLGGATEAFF. The CDR3 DNA is TGTGCCAGCAGCTCCCGATTAGGTGGGGCCACTGAAGCTTTCTTT. The chain is built from TRBV11-2 and TRBJ1-1, with D possibly being TRBD1 (5 bases). CDR3 length equals 15 residues. Deletions cut 4 bases from V and 4 bases from J, with 16 bases between. The V gene's germline CDR1 is SGHAT and CDR2 FQNNGV.

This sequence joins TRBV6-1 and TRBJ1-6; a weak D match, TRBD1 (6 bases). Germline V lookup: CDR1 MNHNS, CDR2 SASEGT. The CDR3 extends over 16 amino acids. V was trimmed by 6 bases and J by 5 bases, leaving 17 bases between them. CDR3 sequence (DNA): TGTGCCAGCAGCCACTTTGGAGGACAGAATAATTCACCCCTCCACTTT. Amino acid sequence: CASSHFGGQNNSPLHF.

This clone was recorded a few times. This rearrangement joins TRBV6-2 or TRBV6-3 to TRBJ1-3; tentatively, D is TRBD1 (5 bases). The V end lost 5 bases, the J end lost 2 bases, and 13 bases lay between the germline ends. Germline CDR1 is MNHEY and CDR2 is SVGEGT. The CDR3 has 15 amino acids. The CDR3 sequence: CASSDPTVAGNTIYF. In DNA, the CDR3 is TGTGCCAGCAGTGACCCGACAGTGGCTGGAAACACCATATATTTT.

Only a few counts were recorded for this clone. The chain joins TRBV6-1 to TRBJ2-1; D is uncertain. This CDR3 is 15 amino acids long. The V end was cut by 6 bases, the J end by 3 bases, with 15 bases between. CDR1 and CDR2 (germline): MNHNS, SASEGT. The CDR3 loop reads CASSGNAGSYNEQFF. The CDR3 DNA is TGTGCCAGCAGCGGTAACGCAGGTAGCTACAATGAGCAGTTCTTC.

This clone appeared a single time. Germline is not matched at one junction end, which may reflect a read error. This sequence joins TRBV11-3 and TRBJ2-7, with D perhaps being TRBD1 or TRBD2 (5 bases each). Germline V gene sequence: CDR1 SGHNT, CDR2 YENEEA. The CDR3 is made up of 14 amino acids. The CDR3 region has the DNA TGTGCCAGCAGCCTAGACCGGGGCTCCCGTTCCCAGTACTTC. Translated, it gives CASSLDRGSRSQYF.

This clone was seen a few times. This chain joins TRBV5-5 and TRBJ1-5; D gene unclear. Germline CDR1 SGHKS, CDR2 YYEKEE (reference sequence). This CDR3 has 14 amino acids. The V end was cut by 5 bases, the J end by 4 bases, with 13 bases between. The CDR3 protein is CASSLRDGNQPQHF. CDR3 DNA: TGTGCCAGCAGTTTGCGTGATGGGAATCAGCCCCAGCATTTT.

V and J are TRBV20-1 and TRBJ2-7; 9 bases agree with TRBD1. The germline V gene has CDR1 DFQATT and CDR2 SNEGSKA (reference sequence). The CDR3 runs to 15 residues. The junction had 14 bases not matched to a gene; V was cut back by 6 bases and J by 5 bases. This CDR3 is CSAPLTDRGGDEQYF. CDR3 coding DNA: TGCAGTGCCCCCCTGACGGACAGGGGAGGTGACGAGCAGTACTTC.

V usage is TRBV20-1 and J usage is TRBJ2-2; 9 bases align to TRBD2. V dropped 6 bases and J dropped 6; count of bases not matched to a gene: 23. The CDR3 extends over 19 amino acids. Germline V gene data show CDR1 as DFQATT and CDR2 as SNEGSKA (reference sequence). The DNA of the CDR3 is TGCAGTGCACAACATTTCCCGGGACAGTTAGCGGGAGAGGCCGGGGAGCTGTTTTTT. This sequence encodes CSAQHFPGQLAGEAGELFF.

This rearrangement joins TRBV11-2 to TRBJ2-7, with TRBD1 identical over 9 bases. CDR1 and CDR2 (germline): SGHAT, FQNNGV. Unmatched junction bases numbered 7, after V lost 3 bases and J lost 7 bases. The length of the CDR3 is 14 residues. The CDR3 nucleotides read TGTGCCAGCAGCTTGGGACAGGGACCAAATGAGCAGTACTTC. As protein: CASSLGQGPNEQYF. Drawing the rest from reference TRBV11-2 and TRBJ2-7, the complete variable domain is EAGVAQSPRYKIIEKRQSVAFWCNPISGHATLYWYQQILGQGPKLLIQFQNNGVVDDSQLPKDRFSAERLKGVDSTLKIQPAKLEDSAVYLCASSLGQGPNEQYFGPGTRLTVT.

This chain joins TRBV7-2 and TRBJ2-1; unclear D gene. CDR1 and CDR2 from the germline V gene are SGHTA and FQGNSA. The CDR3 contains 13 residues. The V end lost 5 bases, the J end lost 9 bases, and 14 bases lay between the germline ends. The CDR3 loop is CASSRGPWSEQFF. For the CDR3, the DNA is TGTGCCAGCAGCCGCGGACCCTGGAGTGAGCAGTTCTTC.

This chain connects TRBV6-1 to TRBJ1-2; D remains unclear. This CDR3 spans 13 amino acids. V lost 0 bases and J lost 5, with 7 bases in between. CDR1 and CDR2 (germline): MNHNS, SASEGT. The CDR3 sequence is CASSEAGTYGYTF. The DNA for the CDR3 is TGTGCCAGCAGTGAAGCGGGCACATATGGCTACACCTTC.

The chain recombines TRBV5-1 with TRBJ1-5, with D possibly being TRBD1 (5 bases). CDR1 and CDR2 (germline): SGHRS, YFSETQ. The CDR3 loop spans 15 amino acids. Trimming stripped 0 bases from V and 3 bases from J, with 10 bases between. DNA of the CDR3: TGCGCCAGCAGCTTGGAAGGGACTAACAATCAGCCCCAGCATTTT. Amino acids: CASSLEGTNNQPQHF.

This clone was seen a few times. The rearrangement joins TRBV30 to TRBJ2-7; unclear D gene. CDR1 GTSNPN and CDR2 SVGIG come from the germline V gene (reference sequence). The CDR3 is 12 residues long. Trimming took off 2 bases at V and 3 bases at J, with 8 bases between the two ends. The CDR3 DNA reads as TGTGCCTGGAGTCAGGAGATCTACGAGCAGTACTTC. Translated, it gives CAWSQEIYEQYF.

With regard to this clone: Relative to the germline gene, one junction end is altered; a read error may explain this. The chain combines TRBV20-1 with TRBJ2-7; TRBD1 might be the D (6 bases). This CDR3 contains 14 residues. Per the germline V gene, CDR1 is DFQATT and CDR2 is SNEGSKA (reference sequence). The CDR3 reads CSATRDIRPYDQYF. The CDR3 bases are TGCAGTGCTACCCGGGACATACGACCCTACGATCAGTACTTC.

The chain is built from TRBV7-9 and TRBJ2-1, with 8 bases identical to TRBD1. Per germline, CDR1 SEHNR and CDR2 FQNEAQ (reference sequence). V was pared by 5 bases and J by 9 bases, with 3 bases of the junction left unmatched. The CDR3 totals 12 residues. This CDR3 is CASSNTGGEQFF. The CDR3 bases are TGTGCCAGCAGCAATACAGGGGGTGAGCAGTTCTTC.

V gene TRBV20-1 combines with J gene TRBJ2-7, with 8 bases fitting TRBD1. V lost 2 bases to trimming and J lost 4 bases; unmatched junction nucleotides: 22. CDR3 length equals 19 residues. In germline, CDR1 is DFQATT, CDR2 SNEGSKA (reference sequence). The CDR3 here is CSARPRIYPGQGIRYEQYF. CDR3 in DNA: TGCAGTGCTAGACCCCGAATTTACCCCGGACAGGGTATTAGATACGAGCAGTACTTC.

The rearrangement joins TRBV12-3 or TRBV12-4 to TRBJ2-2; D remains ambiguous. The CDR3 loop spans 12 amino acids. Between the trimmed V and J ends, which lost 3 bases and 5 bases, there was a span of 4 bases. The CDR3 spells CASSFRTGELFF. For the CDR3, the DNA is TGTGCCAGCAGTTTCAGGACCGGGGAGCTGTTTTTT.

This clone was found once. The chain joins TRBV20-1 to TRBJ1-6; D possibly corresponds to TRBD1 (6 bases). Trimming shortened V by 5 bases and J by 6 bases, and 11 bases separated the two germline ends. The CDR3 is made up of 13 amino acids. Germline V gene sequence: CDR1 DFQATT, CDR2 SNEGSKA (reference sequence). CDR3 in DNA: TGCAGTGCTTCACAGGGACCTAATTCACCCCTCCACTTT. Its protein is CSASQGPNSPLHF.

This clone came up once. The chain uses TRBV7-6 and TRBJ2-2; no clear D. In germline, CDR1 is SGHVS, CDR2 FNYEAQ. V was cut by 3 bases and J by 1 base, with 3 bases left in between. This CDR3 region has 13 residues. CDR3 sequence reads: CASSFVNTGELFF. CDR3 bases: TGTGCCAGCAGCTTTGTGAACACCGGGGAGCTGTTTTTT.